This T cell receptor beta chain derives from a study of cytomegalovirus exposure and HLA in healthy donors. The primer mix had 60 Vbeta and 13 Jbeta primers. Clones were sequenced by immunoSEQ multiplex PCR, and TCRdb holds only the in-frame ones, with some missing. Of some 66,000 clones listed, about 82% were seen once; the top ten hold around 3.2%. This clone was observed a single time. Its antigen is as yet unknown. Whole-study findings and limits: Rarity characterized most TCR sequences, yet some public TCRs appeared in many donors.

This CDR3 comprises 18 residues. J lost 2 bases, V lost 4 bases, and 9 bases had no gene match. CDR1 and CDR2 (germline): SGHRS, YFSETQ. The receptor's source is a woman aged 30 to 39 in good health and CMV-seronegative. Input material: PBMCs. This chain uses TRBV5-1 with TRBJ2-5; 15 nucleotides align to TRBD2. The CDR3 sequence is CASSQGLAGGFPQETQYF. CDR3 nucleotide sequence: TGCGCCAGCAGCCAGGGACTAGCGGGGGGTTTCCCTCAAGAGACCCAGTACTTC.